These 15 T cell receptor beta chains were all obtained from the same sample, sequenced in a study of glioma-infiltrating T cells. Using RNA template, CDR3s of TCR alpha and beta were amplified with iRepertoire arm-PCR. TCRdb reprocessed the multiplex PCR reads via MiXCR and lists one record per CDR3 protein. In the table there are 300,000 to 450,000 distinct CDR3 sequences, around 38% of which are singletons. Sequenced material: glioma tissue, nonneoplastic brain tissue, or PBMCs (not recorded which). These receptors came from a human donor with low-grade glioma or glioblastoma, undergoing nonglioma brain surgery, or in good health (not recorded which).

This clonotype has at least ten counts. The rearrangement uses TRBV6-1 and TRBJ2-5; possibly TRBD1 for D (5 bases). Per the germline V gene, CDR1 is MNHNS and CDR2 is SASEGT. V gave up 5 bases and J gave up 1 base, with 11 bases separating them. This CDR3 is built from 14 residues. The CDR3 loop is CASSSGIFQETQYF. DNA of the CDR3: TGTGCCAGCAGTTCAGGGATTTTCCAAGAGACCCAGTACTTC.

A note on this clonotype: It is likely a read error, because the conserved phenylalanine at the end of the CDR3 is missing. This sequence joins TRBV27 and TRBJ1-5; D gene uncertain. This CDR3 is built from 14 residues. Trimming cost V 4 bases and J 1 base, with 8 bases left between them. Germline V gene sequence: CDR1 MNHEY, CDR2 SMNVEV (reference sequence). The CDR3 DNA follows: TGTGCCAGCAGTTACTTCGGCAGCAATCAGCCCCAGCATTCT. It translates to CASSYFGSNQPQHS.

This clonotype has ten or more counts. The gene calls are TRBV6-2 or TRBV6-3 and TRBJ2-3; TRBD2 matches 8 bases. Unmatched junction bases numbered 4, after V lost 4 bases and J lost 4 bases. This CDR3 spans 14 amino acids. CDR1 and CDR2 (germline): MNHEY, SVGEGT. As DNA, the CDR3 is TGTGCCAGCAGTTCCCGGACTAGCCCAGATACGCAGTATTTT. Encoded protein: CASSSRTSPDTQYF.

This chain joins TRBV11-2 and TRBJ2-7; D is ambiguous. CDR3 length: 11 residues. Germline-derived CDR1 and CDR2 are SGHAT and FQNNGV. Trimming removed 5 bases from V and 5 bases from J, with 7 bases in between. The CDR3 protein is CASSLTDEQYF. CDR3 nucleotide sequence: TGTGCCAGCAGCCTAACTGACGAGCAGTACTTC.

The V gene is TRBV5-4, the J gene TRBJ1-1; TRBD1 is a possible D gene (5 bases). Germline-derived CDR1 and CDR2 are SGHNT and YYREEE (reference sequence). The CDR3 extends over 14 amino acids. Trimming stripped 1 base from V and 4 bases from J, with 11 bases between. The CDR3 DNA reads TGTGCCAGCAGCTTGCAGGGTTCGGGCACTGAAGCTTTCTTT. Translated, it gives CASSLQGSGTEAFF.

Of note for this clonotype: This may come from a read error, since a much larger clone is one base off. No conserved phenylalanine or tryptophan ends this CDR3, so it is likely a read error. The gene calls are TRBV27 and TRBJ2-3; 11 positions agree with TRBD2. The trim removed 3 bases at V and 4 bases at J, leaving 6 bases unmatched. CDR1 and CDR2 from the germline V gene are MNHEY and SMNVEV (reference sequence). The CDR3 runs to 16 residues. CDR3 sequence (DNA): TGTGCCAGCAGTTTGATAGCGGGAGGGCCCCCAGATACGCAGTATTTG. It specifies CASSLIAGGPPDTQYL.

The sample holds a few counts of this clonotype. The chain combines TRBV7-2 with TRBJ2-2; no clear D gene. Germline lookup yields CDR1 SGHTA and CDR2 FQGNSA. The length of the CDR3 is 13 residues. V shed 6 bases and J shed 7 bases, with 12 bases lying between them. The CDR3 region has the DNA TGTGCCAGCAGAGCCCGGGTAGGCGGGGAGCTGTTTTTT. Amino acid sequence: CASRARVGGELFF.

The table lists this clonotype with a few counts. The rearrangement links TRBV7-6 to TRBJ2-1; D may correspond to TRBD1 or TRBD2 (7 bases each). The germline V gene has CDR1 SGHVS and CDR2 FNYEAQ. The CDR3 is made up of 16 amino acids. V was shortened by 0 bases and J by 2 bases, with 11 bases between the two germline ends. The CDR3 loop is CASSLASGGAYNEQFF. CDR3 nucleotides: TGTGCCAGCAGCTTAGCCTCAGGGGGGGCCTACAATGAGCAGTTCTTC.

This clonotype came up many times. The chain recombines TRBV6-1 with TRBJ2-7, with TRBD1 matching over 9 bases. The CDR3 consists of 15 residues. The J segment lost 5 bases and the V segment lost 5 bases, leaving 10 bases of the junction unmatched. Germline V gene lookup returns CDR1 MNHNS and CDR2 SASEGT. CDR3 in DNA: TGTGCCAGCAGTAGTGCAGGGACAGGGTCAGACGAGCAGTACTTC. Protein: CASSSAGTGSDEQYF.

This clonotype was observed a few times. The chain recombines TRBV28 with TRBJ1-1; D perhaps matches TRBD1 (6 bases). The CDR3 has 16 amino acids. Between the trimmed V and J ends, which lost 6 bases and 1 base, there was a span of 18 bases. CDR1 and CDR2 from the germline V gene are MDHEN and SYDVKM. CDR3 coding DNA: TGTGCCAGCAGCAGACGGGGGGGGCTTGGGAACACTGAAGCTTTCTTT. Translating gives CASSRRGGLGNTEAFF.

This clonotype turned up a few times. The chain carries TRBV15 and TRBJ2-7, with 9 bases aligning to TRBD1. CDR1 and CDR2 from the germline V gene are LNHNV and YYDKDF (reference sequence). The J segment lost 9 bases and the V segment lost 0 bases, leaving 9 bases of the junction unmatched. This CDR3 has 15 amino acids. The CDR3 spells CATSRDGRQGGGQYF. The CDR3 nucleotides are TGTGCCACCAGCAGAGATGGAAGACAGGGGGGTGGGCAGTACTTC.

This clonotype was recorded a few times. This chain connects TRBV28 to TRBJ2-7; TRBD1 agrees at 9 bases. This CDR3 spans 17 amino acids. Germline loops: CDR1 MDHEN, CDR2 SYDVKM. The trim removed 1 base at V and 0 bases at J, leaving 7 bases unmatched. The CDR3 loop reads CASSLSSRDRDSYEQYF. The CDR3 DNA sequence: TGTGCCAGCAGTTTATCGTCCCGGGACAGGGACTCCTACGAGCAGTACTTC.

This chain uses TRBV28 with TRBJ2-7; D is possibly TRBD1 or TRBD2 (6 bases each). The V gene lost 4 bases and the J gene lost 3 bases, with 19 bases spanning the gap. This CDR3 is 16 amino acids long. The V gene's germline CDR1 is MDHEN and CDR2 SYDVKM. In DNA form, the CDR3 reads TGTGCCAGCAGTTCCGAGGGGGGCTCGGGGATCTACGAGCAGTACTTC. This encodes CASSSEGGSGIYEQYF.

This clonotype was counted at least ten times. The V and J genes are TRBV27 and TRBJ1-2; weak D call: TRBD1 (6 bases). Trimming removed 3 bases at V and 6 bases at J, with 11 bases between. Germline CDR1 MNHEY, CDR2 SMNVEV (reference sequence). The CDR3 is 13 residues long. CDR3 loop: CASSLTGVDGYTF. The CDR3 nucleotides read TGTGCCAGCAGTTTGACAGGAGTAGATGGCTACACCTTC.

With respect to this clonotype: One end of the junction does not line up with germline, which may come from a read error. The V gene is TRBV14, the J gene TRBJ2-3; maybe TRBD2 (5 bases). Germline loops: CDR1 SGHDN, CDR2 FVKESK. The CDR3 loop spans 15 amino acids. The CDR3 region is CASSPILDITYTQYF. The CDR3 DNA sequence: TGTGCCAGCAGCCCAATACTAGATATCACATATACGCAGTATTTT.